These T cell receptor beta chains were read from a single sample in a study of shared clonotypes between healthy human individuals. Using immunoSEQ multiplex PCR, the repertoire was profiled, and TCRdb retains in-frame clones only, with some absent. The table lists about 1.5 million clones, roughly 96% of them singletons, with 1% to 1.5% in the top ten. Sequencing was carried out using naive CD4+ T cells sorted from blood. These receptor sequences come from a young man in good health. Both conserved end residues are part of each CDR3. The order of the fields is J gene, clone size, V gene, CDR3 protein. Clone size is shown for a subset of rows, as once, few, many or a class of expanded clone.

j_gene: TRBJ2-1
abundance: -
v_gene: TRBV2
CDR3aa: CASSEAGGAGYYNEQFF

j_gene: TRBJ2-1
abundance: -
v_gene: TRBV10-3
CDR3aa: CAISGGRQGAQEQFF

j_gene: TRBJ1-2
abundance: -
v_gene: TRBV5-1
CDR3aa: CASSTEPRAGSLGYTF

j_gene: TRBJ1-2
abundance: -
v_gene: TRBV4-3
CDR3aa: CASSHSSANYGYTF

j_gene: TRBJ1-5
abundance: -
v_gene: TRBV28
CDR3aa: CASRYRGGQPQHF

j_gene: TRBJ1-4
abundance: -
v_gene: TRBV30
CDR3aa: CAWSVRFGDAEKLFF

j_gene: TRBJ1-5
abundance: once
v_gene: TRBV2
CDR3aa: CASNPWDRGQPQHF

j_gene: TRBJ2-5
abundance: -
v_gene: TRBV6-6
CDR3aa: CASLPLLGARETQYF

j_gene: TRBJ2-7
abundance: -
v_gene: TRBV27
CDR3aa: CASSPDRVGSYEQYF

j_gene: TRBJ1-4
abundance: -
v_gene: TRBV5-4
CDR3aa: CASSLARTNEKLFF

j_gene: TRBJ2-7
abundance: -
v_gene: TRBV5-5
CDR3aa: CASNSGAYEQYF

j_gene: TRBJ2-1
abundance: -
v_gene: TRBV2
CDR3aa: CASSESGRGSYNEQFF

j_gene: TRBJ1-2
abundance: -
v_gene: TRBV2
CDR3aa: CASSRTDNYGYTF

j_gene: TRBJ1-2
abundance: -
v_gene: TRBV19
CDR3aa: CAVKPDNYGYTF

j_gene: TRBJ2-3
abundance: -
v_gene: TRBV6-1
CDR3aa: CASSDPGARTQYF

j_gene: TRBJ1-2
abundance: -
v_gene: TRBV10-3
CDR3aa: CAIGRGGIDGYTF

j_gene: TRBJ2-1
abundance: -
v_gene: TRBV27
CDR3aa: CASSRRTHDTVHNEQFF

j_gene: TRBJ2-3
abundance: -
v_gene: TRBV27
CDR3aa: CASNGLGQGEDTQYF

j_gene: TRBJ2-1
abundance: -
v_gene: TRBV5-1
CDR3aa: CASSFTGTSGSPEQFF

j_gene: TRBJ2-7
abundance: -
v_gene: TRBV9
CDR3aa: CASSVAMGQSYEQYF

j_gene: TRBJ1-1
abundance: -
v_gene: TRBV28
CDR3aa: CASSLTQFLTGPGTEAFF

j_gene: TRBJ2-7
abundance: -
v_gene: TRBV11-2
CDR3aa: CASSYRDLNYEQYF

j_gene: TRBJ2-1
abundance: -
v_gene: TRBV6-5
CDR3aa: CASSYGVLFNEQFF

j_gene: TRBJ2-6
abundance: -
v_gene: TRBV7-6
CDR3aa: CASSPTGIPGANVLTF

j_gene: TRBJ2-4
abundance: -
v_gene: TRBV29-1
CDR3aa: CSVEARRLRSGDSVQYF

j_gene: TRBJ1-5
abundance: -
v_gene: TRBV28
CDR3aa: CASSTRIKPQHF

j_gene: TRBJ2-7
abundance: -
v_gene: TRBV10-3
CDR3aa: CAISGRGGGYEQYF

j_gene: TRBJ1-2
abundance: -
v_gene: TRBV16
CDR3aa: CASSQSKGGSDYGYTF

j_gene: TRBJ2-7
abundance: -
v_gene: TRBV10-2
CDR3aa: CASSGGTYTSYEQYF

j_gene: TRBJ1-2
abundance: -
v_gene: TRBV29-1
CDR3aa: CSVGRDRGLGYTF

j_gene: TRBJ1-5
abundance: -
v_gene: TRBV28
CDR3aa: CASSLKGGSQPQHF

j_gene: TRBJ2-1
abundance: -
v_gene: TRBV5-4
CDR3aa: CASSLGGQYYEQFF

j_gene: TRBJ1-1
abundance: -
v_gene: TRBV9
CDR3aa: CASSVEPMNTEAFF

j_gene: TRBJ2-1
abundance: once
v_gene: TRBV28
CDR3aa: CASRYRGPVIHEQFF

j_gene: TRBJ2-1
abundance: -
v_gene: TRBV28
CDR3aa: CASSFSPATYEQFF

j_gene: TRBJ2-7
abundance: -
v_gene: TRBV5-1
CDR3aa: CASSLVGGPGYEQYF

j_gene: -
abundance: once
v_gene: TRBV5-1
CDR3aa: CASSSVQGNYEQYF

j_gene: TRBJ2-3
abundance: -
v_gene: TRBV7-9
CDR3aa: CASSRGRGGTDTQYF

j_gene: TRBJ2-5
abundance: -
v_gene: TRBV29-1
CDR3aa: CSVDREGERETQYF

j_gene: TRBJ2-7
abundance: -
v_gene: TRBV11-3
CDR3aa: CASSQDRANEQYF

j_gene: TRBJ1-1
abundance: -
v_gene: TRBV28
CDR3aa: CASSPNLDTEAFF

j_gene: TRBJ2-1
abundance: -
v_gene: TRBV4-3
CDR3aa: CASSQSGNNEQFF

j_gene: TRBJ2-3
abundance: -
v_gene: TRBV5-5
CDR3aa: CASSYPGLSATDTQYF

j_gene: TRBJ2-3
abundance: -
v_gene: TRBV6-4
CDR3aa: CASSDGAADTQYF

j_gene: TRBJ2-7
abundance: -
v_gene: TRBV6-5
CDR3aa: CASSGLVPHEQYF

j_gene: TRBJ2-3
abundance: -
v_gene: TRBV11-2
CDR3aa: CASSLDAEDTQYF

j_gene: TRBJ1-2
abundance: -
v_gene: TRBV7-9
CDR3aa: CASSSDAPGFTF

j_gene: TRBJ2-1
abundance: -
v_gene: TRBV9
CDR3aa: CASSVDVAGPYNEQFF

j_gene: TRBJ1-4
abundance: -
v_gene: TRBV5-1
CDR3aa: CASSRTGATNEKLFF